What follows are 5 T cell receptor beta chains derived from one specimen sequenced in a study of radiotherapy plus CTLA-4 blockade in lung cancer. Data came from immunoSEQ multiplex PCR; TCRdb stores just in-frame clones and leaves some out. This table holds 50,000 or so clones, approximately 79% found once. This sample comprised peripheral blood, obtained from a patient treated with radiotherapy plus ipilimumab. The receptors shown here come from a human donor with non-small cell lung cancer who had stable disease on radiotherapy plus ipilimumab.

For the CDR3, the DNA is TGTGCCAGCCGGGACAGGGCATTCGGGGGTGGCTACACCTTC. Residues: CASRDRAFGGGYTF. The chain carries TRBV2 and TRBJ1-2; 9 positions agree with TRBD1. V trimming: 8 bases; J trimming: 7 bases; junction bases outside the gene matches: 11. Germline V CDR1 and CDR2: SNHLY, FYNNEI. The CDR3 has 14 amino acids.

V is TRBV28 and J is TRBJ1-5, with TRBD1 matching 8 bases. Germline V gene sequence: CDR1 MDHEN, CDR2 SYDVKM. This CDR3 contains 16 residues. With 5 bases clipped from V and 3 bases from J, the junction kept 9 bases outside the gene matches. The CDR3 protein is CASSAGGGGANQPQHF. As DNA, the CDR3 is TGTGCCAGCAGTGCAGGGGGCGGGGGGGCCAATCAGCCCCAGCATTTT.

This clone was counted a few times. This chain uses TRBV11-3 with TRBJ1-1, with D tentatively TRBD1 (5 bases). V was shortened by 1 base and J by 6 bases, with 12 bases between the two germline ends. Germline CDR1 reads SGHNT; CDR2 reads YENEEA. This CDR3 is 14 amino acids long. The CDR3 nucleotides read TGTGCCAGCAGCTTAGGCTCAGGGCGGGCTGAAGCTTTCTTT. Translated: CASSLGSGRAEAFF.

The chain links TRBV15 to TRBJ2-3; 7 nucleotides agree with TRBD1. CDR1 is LNHNV and CDR2 is YYDKDF in the germline V gene (reference sequence). The V and J ends lost 3 bases and 2 bases, in that order; junction bases with no gene match: 8. CDR3 length: 16 residues. The CDR3 sequence: CATSRTGLGATDTQYF. The CDR3 nucleotides are TGTGCCACCAGCAGGACAGGGTTGGGAGCCACAGATACGCAGTATTTT.

This clone has a handful of counts. The rearrangement uses TRBV19 and TRBJ2-1, with D uncertain. Trimming left V 7 bases short and J 4 bases short, with 11 bases between. Germline V gives CDR1 LNHDA, CDR2 SQIVND (reference sequence). This CDR3 comprises 13 residues. CDR3 in amino acids: CASTPPGYNEQFF. The CDR3 DNA follows: TGTGCCAGTACCCCCCCAGGTTACAATGAGCAGTTCTTC. Together with reference TRBV19 and TRBJ2-1, the CDR3 gives the full variable domain: DGGITQSPKYLFRKEGQNVTLSCEQNLNHDAMYWYRQDPGQGLRLIYYSQIVNDFQKGDIAEGYSVSREKKESFPLTVTSAQKNPTAFYLCASTPPGYNEQFFGPGTRLTVL.